Listed below are T cell receptor beta chains from one sample, sequenced in a study of pediatric ulcerative colitis. Sequencing was performed with immunoSEQ multiplex PCR; in TCRdb, only in-frame clones are kept and a portion is missing. The top ten clones hold around 5.3% of a sample with some 60,000 clones, around 80% of them seen once. The specimen sequenced was blood. Every receptor here comes from a boy under 18 with moderate ulcerative colitis. The CDR3 runs from the conserved cysteine through the conserved F or W. Fields, in order: D gene, J gene, V gene, clone size, CDR3 protein, CDR3 DNA. A D gene is named only where the DNA matches it firmly. Clone sizes are given selectively: once, few, many, or a class where the clone is expanded.

>NA|TRBJ2-7|TRBV5-6|NA
CASSIGDGAYEQYF
TGTGCCAGCAGCATTGGGGACGGAGCCTACGAGCAGTACTTC
>NA|TRBJ1-1|TRBV5-1|NA
CASSLSVRARVAFF
TGCGCCAGCAGCTTGAGCGTCAGGGCGAGAGTAGCTTTCTTT
>TRBD1|TRBJ2-5|TRBV30|NA
CAWSVGTAGAQYF
TGTGCCTGGAGTGTGGGGACAGCCGGTGCCCAGTACTTC
>NA|TRBJ2-7|TRBV11-2|once
CASSAGSHEQYF
TGTGCCAGCAGCGCCGGTTCCCACGAGCAGTACTTC
>TRBD1|TRBJ2-5|TRBV9|once
CASSVGTGPETQYF
TGTGCCAGCAGCGTAGGGACAGGTCCAGAGACCCAGTACTTC
>TRBD2|TRBJ2-4|TRBV4-3|NA
CASSQETSGRIGNIQYF
TGCGCCAGCAGCCAAGAGACTAGCGGGAGAATCGGCAACATTCAGTACTTC
>NA|TRBJ1-5|TRBV27|NA
CASSPRRAGPYSNQPQHF
TGTGCCAGCAGTCCCCGGCGGGCAGGGCCATATAGCAATCAGCCCCAGCATTTT
>NA|TRBJ2-3|TRBV5-4|NA
CASSAGTVTDTQYF
TGTGCCAGCAGCGCAGGGACTGTCACAGATACGCAGTATTTT
>NA|TRBJ1-5|TRBV7-8|NA
CASSLSRSGASGQPQHF
TGTGCCAGCAGCTTAAGTCGATCGGGAGCGTCCGGGCAGCCCCAGCATTTT
>NA|TRBJ1-2|TRBV5-4|NA
CASSAEQTAYGYTF
TGTGCCAGCAGCGCCGAACAGACAGCCTATGGCTACACCTTC
>TRBD2|TRBJ2-1|TRBV4-3|NA
CASSQDRPSGYNEQFF
TGCGCCAGCAGCCAAGATCGTCCTAGCGGTTACAATGAGCAGTTCTTC
>NA|TRBJ2-6|TRBV4-3|NA
CASSQGPSRGDGANVLTF
TGCGCCAGCAGCCAAGGACCTAGCAGGGGGGACGGGGCCAACGTCCTGACTTTC
>NA|TRBJ2-1|TRBV5-5|NA
CASSYRDTYNEQFF
TGTGCCAGCAGTTATCGGGACACGTACAATGAGCAGTTCTTC
>NA|TRBJ1-5|TRBV6-5|NA
CASSYSDRNQPQHF
TGTGCCAGCAGTTACTCGGACCGTAATCAGCCCCAGCATTTT
>NA|TRBJ1-5|TRBV19|NA
CASSLMGANNQPQHF
TGTGCCAGTAGTCTTATGGGGGCCAATAATCAGCCCCAGCATTTT
>NA|TRBJ1-1|TRBV7-9|NA
CASSLVGLMNTEAFF
TGTGCCAGCAGCTTAGTGGGGCTAATGAACACTGAAGCTTTCTTT
>NA|TRBJ1-2|TRBV18|NA
CASSPRTTRGRDYGYTF
TGTGCCAGCTCACCCAGAACAACCAGGGGTAGGGACTATGGCTACACCTTC
>TRBD1|TRBJ2-7|TRBV5-6|once
CASSARDRGFYEQYF
TGTGCCAGCAGCGCCCGGGACAGGGGATTCTACGAGCAGTACTTC
>NA|TRBJ2-7|TRBV5-1|NA
CASSLQAELSSYEQYF
TGCGCCAGCAGCTTGCAGGCAGAATTGAGCTCCTACGAGCAGTACTTC
>NA|TRBJ2-3|TRBV14|NA
CASSQGGGQDTQYF
TGTGCCAGCAGCCAAGGTGGGGGGCAGGATACGCAGTATTTT
>NA|TRBJ2-7|TRBV9|NA
CASSVDVGGIYEQYF
TGTGCCAGCAGCGTAGACGTTGGGGGGATCTACGAGCAGTACTTC
>TRBD2|TRBJ2-7|TRBV11-3|NA
CASSPGTSGRWIYEQYF
TGTGCCAGCAGCCCTGGGACTAGCGGGAGGTGGATCTACGAGCAGTACTTC
>NA|TRBJ1-3|TRBV5-6|NA
CASSLVGRLSTGNTIYF
TGTGCCAGCAGCTTGGTCGGCAGGCTAAGTACCGGAAACACCATATATTTT
>NA|TRBJ1-4|TRBV19|NA
CASTNRPATNEKLFF
TGTGCCAGTACCAACAGGCCTGCAACTAATGAAAAACTGTTTTTT
>TRBD1|TRBJ2-2|TRBV7-9|NA
CASRTQGGNTGELFF
TGTGCCAGCAGGACACAGGGGGGGAACACCGGGGAGCTGTTTTTT
>NA|TRBJ1-2|TRBV6-5|NA
CASRTFLSGFYGYTF
TGTGCCAGCAGAACATTTCTCAGCGGGTTCTATGGCTACACCTTC
>TRBD1|TRBJ1-5|TRBV6-5|NA
CASSYRQGAKGQPQHF
TGTGCCAGCAGTTACCGACAGGGGGCAAAGGGTCAGCCCCAGCATTTT
>NA|TRBJ2-3|TRBV7-8|NA
CASSPLVRLTDTQYF
TGTGCCAGCAGCCCATTAGTACGATTGACAGATACGCAGTATTTT
>TRBD1|TRBJ2-7|TRBV14|NA
CASSLGTGLRYEQYF
TGTGCCAGCAGCCTGGGGACAGGGTTAAGGTACGAGCAGTACTTC
>NA|TRBJ1-1|TRBV5-1|NA
CASSLIIGETEAFF
TGCGCCAGCAGCTTGATAATCGGGGAAACTGAAGCTTTCTTT
>NA|TRBJ2-6|TRBV7-7|few
CASSAPGANVLTF
TGTGCCAGCAGCGCCCCCGGGGCCAACGTCCTGACTTTC
>NA|TRBJ1-1|TRBV7-9|NA
CASSNSQTEAFF
TGTGCCAGCAGCAACTCCCAAACTGAAGCTTTCTTT
>NA|TRBJ2-1|TRBV23-1|NA
CASRPESSSYNEQFF
TGCGCCAGCCGGCCAGAGTCAAGCTCCTACAATGAGCAGTTCTTC
>TRBD1|TRBJ2-1|TRBV29-1|NA
CSVWIQGNNEQFF
TGCAGCGTTTGGATACAGGGGAACAATGAGCAGTTCTTC
>TRBD2|TRBJ2-2|TRBV9|NA
CASSVETSGRSGELFF
TGTGCCAGCAGCGTAGAAACTAGCGGGAGGTCCGGGGAGCTGTTTTTT
>TRBD2|TRBJ2-1|TRBV11-2|NA
CATPDSGRDNEQFF
TGTGCCACCCCGGACAGCGGGAGGGACAATGAGCAGTTCTTC
>NA|TRBJ2-2|TRBV5-1|NA
CASSLVPGELFF
TGCGCCAGCAGCCTTGTCCCCGGGGAGCTGTTTTTT
>NA|TRBJ2-3|TRBV19|NA
CASSKGDLWDTQYF
TGTGCCAGTAGTAAGGGGGACTTATGGGATACGCAGTATTTT
>NA|TRBJ1-5|TRBV7-2|few
CASSPVGVGVLQPQHF
TGTGCCAGCAGCCCGGTCGGTGTGGGAGTGCTTCAGCCCCAGCATTTT
>NA|TRBJ2-2|TRBV15|NA
CATSRGQHSTGELFF
TGTGCCACCAGCAGAGGACAGCATAGCACCGGGGAGCTGTTTTTT
>NA|TRBJ2-5|TRBV18|NA
CASSLVGRETQYF
TGTGCCAGCTCACTTGTTGGGCGGGAGACCCAGTACTTC
>NA|TRBJ2-7|TRBV15|NA
CATSRGLSTRDNYEQYF
TGTGCCACCAGCAGAGGTCTATCAACTAGAGACAACTACGAGCAGTACTTC
>NA|TRBJ1-1|TRBV6-5|few
CASSTGRKEAFF
TGTGCCAGCAGTACCGGCCGGAAGGAAGCTTTCTTT
>NA|TRBJ2-7|TRBV4-3|NA
CASSQRRGTSYEQYF
TGCGCCAGCAGCCAACGCAGAGGGACGTCCTACGAGCAGTACTTC
>NA|TRBJ2-7|TRBV7-9|NA
CASSHTASFEQYF
TGTGCCAGCAGCCATACCGCTAGTTTCGAGCAGTACTTC
>NA|TRBJ2-1|TRBV5-1|NA
CASGARTAAPYNEQFF
TGCGCCAGCGGAGCCAGGACAGCCGCTCCCTACAATGAGCAGTTCTTC
>TRBD2|TRBJ2-7|TRBV7-2|once
CASSLRGTSGSSYEQYF
TGTGCCAGCAGCTTAAGGGGGACTAGCGGAAGCTCCTACGAGCAGTACTTC
>NA|TRBJ1-2|TRBV2|NA
CASSEIGGPGGYTF
TGTGCCAGCAGTGAAATAGGAGGCCCCGGGGGCTACACCTTC
>NA|TRBJ2-2|TRBV9|NA
CASSVHENTGELFF
TGTGCCAGCAGCGTCCACGAGAACACCGGGGAGCTGTTTTTT
>TRBD1|TRBJ1-5|TRBV18|NA
CASSRQGESQPQHF
TGTGCCAGCTCAAGACAGGGTGAGAGTCAGCCCCAGCATTTT
>NA|TRBJ2-2|TRBV7-3|few
CASSLGFGELFF
TGTGCCAGCAGCTTAGGGTTCGGGGAGCTGTTTTTT
>NA|TRBJ2-3|TRBV5-6|once
CASSLRGLGDTQYF
TGTGCCAGCAGCTTGAGGGGTTTAGGGGATACGCAGTATTTT
>TRBD2|TRBJ2-1|TRBV4-2|NA
CASSTEAGRLRDEQFF
TGTGCCAGCAGTACTGAAGCGGGGCGGCTGAGGGATGAGCAGTTCTTC
>NA|TRBJ1-1|TRBV2|few
CASRDQMNTEAFF
TGTGCCAGCAGGGACCAGATGAACACTGAAGCTTTCTTT
>NA|TRBJ2-7|TRBV11-2|NA
CASSTGGRTGVHYEQYF
TGTGCCAGCAGCACCGGAGGTAGGACGGGGGTACACTACGAGCAGTACTTC
>NA|TRBJ2-6|TRBV9|NA
CASSVGPGANVLTF
TGTGCCAGCAGCGTTGGCCCTGGGGCCAACGTCCTGACTTTC
>NA|TRBJ2-4|TRBV5-1|NA
CASTKGEGAKNIQYF
TGCGCCAGCACGAAGGGAGAAGGGGCCAAAAACATTCAGTACTTC
>TRBD1|TRBJ2-1|TRBV7-9|NA
CASSGGQGSYNEQFF
TGTGCCAGCAGCGGAGGACAGGGCTCCTACAATGAGCAGTTCTTC
>NA|TRBJ2-1|TRBV4-2|NA
CASSHSAAGNNEQFF
TGTGCCAGCAGCCATTCTGCGGCGGGGAACAATGAGCAGTTCTTC